These T cell receptor beta chains were read from a single sample in a study of Ad26.COV2.S vaccination and SARS-CoV-2 variants. Repertoires were generated with immunoSEQ multiplex PCR, while TCRdb's copy carries only in-frame clones and drops some. The sample holds under 600,000 clones; roughly nine tenths are singletons and the top ten take about 1.7%. The sequencing here drew on peripheral blood, taken in a trial of Ad26.COV2.S vaccine versus placebo. The receptors shown here come from a person between 18 and 60 years old who received the Ad26.COV2.S COVID-19 vaccine or a placebo. Each CDR3 is given with its conserved first and last residue.

TRBJ2-7,TRBV7-9,CASSSGSSYEQYF
TRBJ1-5,TRBV7-2,CASSLGPSGQPQHF
TRBJ1-2,TRBV4-1,CASSQERTGGDYGYTF
TRBJ2-2,TRBV7-9,CASSRGTSGTTGELFF
TRBJ2-7,TRBV30,CARGTGVDEQYF
TRBJ1-5,TRBV19,CASSVTGVSNQPQHF
TRBJ1-4,TRBV3-1/TRBV3-2,CASSQLHSSSEKLFF
TRBJ1-1,TRBV20-1,CSASTGESEAFF
TRBJ1-6,TRBV4-1,CASSQDPGYGSPLHF
TRBJ2-7,TRBV30,CASSLGYEQYF
TRBJ2-1,TRBV9,CASSGDLYNEQFF
TRBJ2-7,TRBV20-1,CSARWTYEQYF
TRBJ1-4,TRBV30,CAWKLTESNEKLFF
TRBJ2-1,TRBV28,CASSLYGIRSPPYNEQFF
TRBJ2-3,TRBV30,CAWSQGLAGGPSVPDTQYF
TRBJ2-5,TRBV29-1,CSVTRLAGVSETQYF
TRBJ2-1,TRBV19,CASRGGSGPYNEQFF
TRBJ1-3,TRBV27,CAAGDGPYSGNTIYF
TRBJ1-3,TRBV4-3,CASSPYRDRTLASGNTIYF
TRBJ2-4,TRBV5-1,CASSSGQGANIQYF
TRBJ1-4,TRBV5-4,CASSLGGGGITTNEKLFF
TRBJ2-5,TRBV5-1,CASSLRGPGQETQYF
TRBJ1-3,TRBV6-1,CASSEARASSGNTIYF
TRBJ2-7,TRBV27,CASGWGQGSGKVTYEQYF
TRBJ2-7,TRBV7-9,CASSFGADKFSYEQYF
TRBJ1-1,TRBV19,CASSIQTGWTEAFF
TRBJ1-3,TRBV7-7,CASSRDGHSGNTIYF
TRBJ1-3,TRBV2,CASDSGPGNTIYF
TRBJ2-1,TRBV7-2,CASSTVAGARNEQFF
TRBJ2-3,TRBV19,CASSMGLPASLDTQYF
TRBJ2-7,TRBV6-2/TRBV6-3,CASSAILAGMSYEQYF
TRBJ1-1,TRBV28,CASYSGLGAFF
TRBJ2-3,TRBV28,CASITPGQGVTDTQYF
TRBJ2-5,TRBV11-3,CASSPGGLAGLETQYF
TRBJ2-1,TRBV19,CASSRLAGSGNEQFF
TRBJ2-1,TRBV19,CASSTRVYEQFF
TRBJ1-1,TRBV7-9,CASSLVFLGSHAEAFF
TRBJ2-1,TRBV9,CASSVTSGGNLYNEQFF
TRBJ1-2,TRBV6-1,CASSEQGRLYGYTF
TRBJ1-1,TRBV18,CASSPEGRGEAFF
TRBJ1-3,TRBV18,CASSATGGIGNTIYF
TRBJ2-5,TRBV5-1,CASSKQDRRTGVETQYF
TRBJ1-6,TRBV6-5,CASSRTGEDSPLHF
TRBJ1-2,TRBV28,CASLGQGYYGYTF
TRBJ2-2,TRBV7-9,CASSLSGELGGELFF